These 5 T cell receptor beta chains originate from one sample sequenced in a study of blood T cells in healthy people across ages. Then a second PCR, running about 6 to 12 cycles, was carried out with a sample-barcoded 5' primer and a J-beta primer mix. TCRdb re-derived calls from the 5' RACE reads in MiXCR, one entry per CDR3 protein. This sample yields 450,000 to 600,000 distinct CDR3 sequences, of which about 26% are seen a single time; approximately 3.6% belongs to the top ten. This sample also appeared in a second study, on T cells of mothers and their children.

Material: blood. All receptors come from a boy under 10 years old in good health.

The rearrangement uses TRBV27 and TRBJ1-1; TRBD1 matches 7 bases. The germline CDR1 and CDR2 sequences are MNHEY and SMNVEV (reference sequence). The CDR3 covers 15 residues. J gave up 1 base and V 5 bases, and 7 bases lay outside the gene matches. CDR3 in amino acids: CASSSYAGGNTEAFF. CDR3 coding DNA: TGTGCCAGCAGTAGTTACGCAGGGGGGAACACTGAAGCTTTCTTT.

The sample holds a few counts of this clonotype. This sequence joins TRBV27 and TRBJ1-6, with unresolved D. Trimming removed 1 base at V and 6 bases at J, with 7 bases between. This CDR3 has 14 residues. Germline V gene data show CDR1 as MNHEY and CDR2 as SMNVEV (reference sequence). CDR3 DNA: TGTGCCAGCAGTTTATTACTACCTAATTCACCCCTCCACTTT. As protein: CASSLLLPNSPLHF.

The chain is built from TRBV5-1 and TRBJ2-5; 9 nucleotides agree with TRBD1. The J call is doubtful: the DNA matches TRBJ2-7 better. The germline V gene has CDR1 SGHRS and CDR2 YFSETQ. The CDR3 runs to 17 residues. DNA of the CDR3: TGCGCCAGCAACTCCGTTCTTGGGGGACAGGGCGCCTACGAGCAGTACTTC. This gives the protein CASNSVLGGQGAYEQYF.

The V and J genes are TRBV20-1 and TRBJ2-1, with D possibly called TRBD1 or TRBD2 (5 bases each). The V gene lost 6 bases and the J gene lost 2 bases, with 14 bases spanning the gap. CDR1 and CDR2 from the germline V gene are DFQATT and SNEGSKA (reference sequence). This CDR3 is 14 amino acids long. The CDR3 bases are TGCAGTGCCCCTCAACCGGGACCCTACAATGAGCAGTTCTTC. This sequence encodes CSAPQPGPYNEQFF.

The chain carries TRBV29-1 and TRBJ2-7; perhaps D is TRBD1 or TRBD2 (5 bases each). V was shortened by 1 base and J by 1 base, with 11 bases between the two germline ends. Germline V gene sequence: CDR1 SQVTM, CDR2 ANQGSEA. This CDR3 contains 14 residues. CDR3 protein: CSVEGGPQSYEQYF. The CDR3 nucleotides read TGCAGCGTTGAAGGGGGACCCCAATCCTACGAGCAGTACTTC.